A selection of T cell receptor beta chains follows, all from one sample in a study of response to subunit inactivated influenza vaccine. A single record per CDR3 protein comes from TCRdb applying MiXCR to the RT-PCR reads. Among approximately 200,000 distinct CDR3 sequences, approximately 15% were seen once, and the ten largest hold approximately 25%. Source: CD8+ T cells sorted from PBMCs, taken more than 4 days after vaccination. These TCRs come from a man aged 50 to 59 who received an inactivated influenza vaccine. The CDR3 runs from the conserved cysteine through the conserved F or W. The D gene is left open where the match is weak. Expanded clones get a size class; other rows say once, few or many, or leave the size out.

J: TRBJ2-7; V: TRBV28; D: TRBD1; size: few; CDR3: CASSKGAGQTYYEQYF; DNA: TGTGCCAGCAGTAAGGGGGCCGGACAGACCTACTACGAGCAGTACTTC
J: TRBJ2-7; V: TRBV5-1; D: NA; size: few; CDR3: CASSLESGPSYEQYF; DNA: TGCGCCAGCAGCTTGGAATCAGGCCCCAGTTACGAGCAGTACTTC
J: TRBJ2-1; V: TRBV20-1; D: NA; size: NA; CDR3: CHVRGSYNEQFF; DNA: TGCCACGTTCGGGGGTCCTACAATGAGCAGTTCTTC
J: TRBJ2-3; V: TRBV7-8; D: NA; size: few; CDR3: CASSLYRTDTQYF; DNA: TGTGCCAGCAGCTTGTACAGGACAGATACGCAGTATTTT
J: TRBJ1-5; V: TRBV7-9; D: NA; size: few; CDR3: CASSLEGDGNQPQHF; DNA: TGTGCCAGCAGCTTAGAAGGGGATGGCAATCAGCCCCAGCATTTT
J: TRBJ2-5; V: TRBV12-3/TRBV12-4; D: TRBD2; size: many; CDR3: CASSTLAEMETQYF; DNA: TGTGCCAGCAGTACACTAGCGGAGATGGAGACCCAGTACTTC
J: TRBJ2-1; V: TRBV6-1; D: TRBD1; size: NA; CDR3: CASSRDRNNEQFF; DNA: TGTGCCAGCAGTCGGGACAGAAACAATGAGCAGTTCTTC
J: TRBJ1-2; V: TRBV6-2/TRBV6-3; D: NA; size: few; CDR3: CASSYIEGNYGYTF; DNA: TGTGCCAGCAGTTACATAGAGGGCAACTATGGCTACACCTTC
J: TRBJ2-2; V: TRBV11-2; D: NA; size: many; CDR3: CASSLYGTTGELFF; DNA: TGTGCCAGCAGCTTATATGGGACGACCGGGGAGCTGTTTTTT
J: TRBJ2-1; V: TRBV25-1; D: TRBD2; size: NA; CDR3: CASSAPGLAVYNEQFF; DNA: TGTGCCAGCAGTGCTCCGGGACTAGCGGTCTACAATGAGCAGTTCTTC
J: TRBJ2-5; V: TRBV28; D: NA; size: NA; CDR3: CASSFSSGPQETQYF; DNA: TGTGCCAGCAGTTTTTCTTCGGGGCCCCAAGAGACCCAGTACTTC
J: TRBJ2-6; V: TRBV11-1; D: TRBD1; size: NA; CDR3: CATPWAGQGTSGANVLTF; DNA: TGTGCCACTCCCTGGGCGGGACAGGGAACTTCTGGGGCCAACGTCCTGACTTTC
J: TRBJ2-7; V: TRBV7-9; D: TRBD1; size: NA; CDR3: CASSPHGQGGEQYF; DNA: TGTGCCAGCAGCCCCCACGGACAGGGCGGCGAGCAGTACTTC
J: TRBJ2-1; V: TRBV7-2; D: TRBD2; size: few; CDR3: CASSELAYNEQFF; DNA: TGTGCCAGCAGCGAACTAGCGTACAATGAGCAGTTCTTC
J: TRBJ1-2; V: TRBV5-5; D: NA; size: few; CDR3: CASSLDVNYGYTF; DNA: TGTGCCAGCAGCTTGGACGTAAACTATGGCTACACCTTC
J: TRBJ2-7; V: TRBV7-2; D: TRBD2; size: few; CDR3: CASSYPSGRSTQQYF; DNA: TGTGCCAGCAGCTACCCTAGCGGGAGGAGTACGCAGCAGTACTTC
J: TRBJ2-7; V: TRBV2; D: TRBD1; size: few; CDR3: CASTPDRATYEQYF; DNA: TGTGCCAGTACCCCGGACAGGGCCACCTACGAGCAGTACTTC
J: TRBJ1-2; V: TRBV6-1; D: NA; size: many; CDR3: CASSRSLTDNYGYTF; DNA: TGTGCCAGCAGTCGATCCCTGACCGATAACTATGGCTACACCTTC
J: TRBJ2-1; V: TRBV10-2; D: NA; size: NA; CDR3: CASSEADKGYNEQFF; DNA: TGCGCCAGCAGTGAGGCGGATAAGGGATACAATGAGCAGTTCTTC
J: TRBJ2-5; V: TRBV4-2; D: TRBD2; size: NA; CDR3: CASSQDHLGLAGGSYQETQYF; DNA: TGTGCCAGCAGCCAAGATCACCTTGGACTAGCGGGGGGGTCCTACCAAGAGACCCAGTACTTC
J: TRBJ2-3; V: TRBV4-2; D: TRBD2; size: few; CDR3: CASSQDGGGASDTQYF; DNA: TGTGCCAGCAGCCAAGATGGCGGGGGGGCATCAGATACGCAGTATTTT
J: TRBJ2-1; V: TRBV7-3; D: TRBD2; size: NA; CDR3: CASSLRRSGRAGNEQFF; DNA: TGTGCCAGCAGCTTAAGACGAAGCGGGAGGGCGGGGAATGAGCAGTTCTTC
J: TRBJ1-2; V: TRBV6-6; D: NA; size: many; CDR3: CASASGTYYGYTF; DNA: TGTGCCAGCGCCTCCGGGACTTACTATGGCTACACCTTC
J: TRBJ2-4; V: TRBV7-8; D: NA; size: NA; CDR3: CASSLQREGFRAKNIQYF; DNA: TGTGCCAGCAGCTTACAAAGGGAAGGCTTTAGAGCCAAAAACATTCAGTACTTC
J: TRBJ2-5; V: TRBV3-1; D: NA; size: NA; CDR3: CASTDRSWKTQYF; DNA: TGTGCCAGCACCGACAGATCATGGAAGACCCAGTACTTC
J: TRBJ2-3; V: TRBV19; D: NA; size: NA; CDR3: CASSIVPTDTQYF; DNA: TGTGCCAGTAGTATAGTCCCCACAGATACGCAGTATTTT
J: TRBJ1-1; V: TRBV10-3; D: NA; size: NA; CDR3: CAITRDREDTEAFF; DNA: TGTGCCATCACTCGAGATAGGGAGGACACTGAAGCTTTCTTT
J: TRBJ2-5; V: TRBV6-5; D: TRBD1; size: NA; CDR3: CASSWTGSAVETQYF; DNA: TGTGCCAGCAGTTGGACAGGGTCAGCTGTGGAGACCCAGTACTTC
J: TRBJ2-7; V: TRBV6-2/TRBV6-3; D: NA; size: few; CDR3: CASSWEDSYEQYF; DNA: TGTGCCAGCTCCTGGGAGGACTCCTACGAGCAGTACTTC
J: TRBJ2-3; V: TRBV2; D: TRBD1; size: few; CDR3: CASDNTGDGTDTQYF; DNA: TGTGCCAGCGACAATACAGGGGATGGCACAGATACGCAGTATTTT
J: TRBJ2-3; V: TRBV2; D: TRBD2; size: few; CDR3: CASSVPGLADTDTQYF; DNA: TGTGCCAGCAGTGTTCCGGGACTAGCGGATACAGATACGCAGTATTTT
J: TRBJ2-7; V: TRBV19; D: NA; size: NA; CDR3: CASSLLSNPTYEQYF; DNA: TGTGCCAGTAGTCTGCTCTCGAACCCCACCTACGAGCAGTACTTC
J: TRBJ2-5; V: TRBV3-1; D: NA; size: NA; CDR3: CASSQEPSEETQYF; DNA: TGTGCCAGCAGCCAAGAGCCTAGCGAGGAGACCCAGTACTTC
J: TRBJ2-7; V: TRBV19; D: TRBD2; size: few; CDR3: CASSMGLAEASYEQYF; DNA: TGTGCCAGTAGTATGGGACTAGCGGAGGCCTCCTACGAGCAGTACTTC